This T cell receptor (beta chain) was captured in a study of blood T cell repertoires in COVID-19. The wider study: Researchers got acute and convalescent COVID-19 samples from the United States, Italy and Spain. T cells, B-cell-depleted T cells, or PBMCs provided the cDNA or gDNA that served as material.

In the authors' workflow: Cell counts per sample came from amplifying reference gene primers. Assay used: immunoSEQ multiplex PCR; TCRdb lists only in-frame clones, some missing. The V and J calls and clone size are taken from that table; D and trimming were inferred from the DNA. The sample contains about 150,000 clones, about 90% of which appear only once. From germline, CDR1 is KGHSH and CDR2 LQKENI. V shed 4 bases and J 0 bases; nucleotides not matched to a gene: 6. The CDR3 sequence is 16 residues long. Sequencing used peripheral blood. The chain has TRBV18 and TRBJ1-5; TRBD1 aligns across 7 bases. The receptor's source is an elderly man with acute or convalescent COVID-19. CDR3 DNA: TGTGCCAGCTCACAGCCGGGACAGCATAGCAATCAGCCCCAGCATTTT. Translation gives CASSQPGQHSNQPQHF.